The clone carrying this T cell receptor beta chain has more than one count but fewer than ten. The sample comes from a study of blood T cell repertoires in COVID-19. Whole-study context: The analysed material was cDNA or gDNA that came from T cells, B-cell-depleted T cells, or PBMCs.

CDR1 and CDR2 from the germline V gene are MNHEY and SVGEGT. There are 16 residues in the CDR3. The germline V and J ends were trimmed by 0 bases and 4 bases, with 12 bases remaining between them. Some clones are missing from TCRdb's copy, which holds only in-frame ones; the method was immunoSEQ multiplex PCR. This sample has about 37,000 clones, with 81% found just once. Material: peripheral blood. The TCR was taken from a man in his 70s with COVID-19, enrolled during active disease. The V and J genes are TRBV6-2 or TRBV6-3 and TRBJ1-4; D is unresolved. CDR3 sequence (DNA): TGTGCCAGCAGTTACTCGCCGACGGGATATAATGAAAAACTGTTTTTT. As protein: CASSYSPTGYNEKLFF.